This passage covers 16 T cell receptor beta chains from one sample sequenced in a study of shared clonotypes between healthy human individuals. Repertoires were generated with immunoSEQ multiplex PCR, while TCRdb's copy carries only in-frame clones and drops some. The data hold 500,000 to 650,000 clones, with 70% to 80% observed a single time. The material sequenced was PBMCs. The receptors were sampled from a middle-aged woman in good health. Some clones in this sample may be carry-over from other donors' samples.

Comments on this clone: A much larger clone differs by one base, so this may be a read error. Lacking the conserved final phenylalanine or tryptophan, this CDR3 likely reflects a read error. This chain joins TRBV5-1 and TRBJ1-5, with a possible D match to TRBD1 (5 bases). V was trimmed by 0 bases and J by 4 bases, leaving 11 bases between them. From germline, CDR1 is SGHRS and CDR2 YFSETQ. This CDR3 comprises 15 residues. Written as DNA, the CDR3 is TGCGCCAGCAGCTTGGTCGGGGCGCAAAATCAGCCCCAGCATCTT. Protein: CASSLVGAQNQPQHL.

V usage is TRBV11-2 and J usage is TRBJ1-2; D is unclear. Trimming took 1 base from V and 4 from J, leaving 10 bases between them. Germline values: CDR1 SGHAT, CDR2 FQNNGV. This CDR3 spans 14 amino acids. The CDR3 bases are TGTGCCAGCAGCTTAGTCGCCGGGATCTATGGCTACACCTTC. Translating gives CASSLVAGIYGYTF. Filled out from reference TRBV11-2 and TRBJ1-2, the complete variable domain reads EAGVAQSPRYKIIEKRQSVAFWCNPISGHATLYWYQQILGQGPKLLIQFQNNGVVDDSQLPKDRFSAERLKGVDSTLKIQPAKLEDSAVYLCASSLVAGIYGYTFGSGTRLTVV.

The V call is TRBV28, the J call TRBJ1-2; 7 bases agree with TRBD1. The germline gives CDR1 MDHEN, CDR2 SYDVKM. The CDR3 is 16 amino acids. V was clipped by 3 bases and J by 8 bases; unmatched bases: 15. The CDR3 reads CASSFSSEGAARGYTF. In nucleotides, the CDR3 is TGTGCCAGCAGTTTTTCCTCGGAGGGGGCTGCGAGGGGCTACACCTTC.

Written as DNA, the CDR3 is TGTGCCAGTAGTTCCCCCCGAGCGAGGTCCGATACGCAGTATTTT. It codes for CASSSPRARSDTQYF. The chain is built from TRBV19 and TRBJ2-3; D is unresolved. V shed 5 bases and J shed 6 bases, with 18 bases lying between them. The CDR3 is made up of 15 amino acids. Germline V gene sequence: CDR1 LNHDA, CDR2 SQIVND (reference sequence).

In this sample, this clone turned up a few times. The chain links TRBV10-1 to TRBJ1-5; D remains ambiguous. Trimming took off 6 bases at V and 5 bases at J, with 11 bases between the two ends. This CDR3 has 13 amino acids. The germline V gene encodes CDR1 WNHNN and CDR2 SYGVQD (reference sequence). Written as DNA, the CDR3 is TGCGCCAGCAGCAATTCTCTGGATCAGCCCCAGCATTTT. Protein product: CASSNSLDQPQHF.

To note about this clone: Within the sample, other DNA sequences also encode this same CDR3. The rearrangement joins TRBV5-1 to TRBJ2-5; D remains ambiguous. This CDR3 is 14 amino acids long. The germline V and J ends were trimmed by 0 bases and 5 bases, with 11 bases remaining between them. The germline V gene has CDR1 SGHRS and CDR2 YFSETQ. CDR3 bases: TGCGCCAGCAGCTTGGGGGGAACCGAGGAGACCCAGTACTTC. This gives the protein CASSLGGTEETQYF. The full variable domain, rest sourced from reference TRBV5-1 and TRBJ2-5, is KAGVTQTPRYLIKTRGQQVTLSCSPISGHRSVSWYQQTPGQGLQFLFEYFSETQRNKGNFPGRFSGRQFSNSRSEMNVSTLELGDSALYLCASSLGGTEETQYFGPGTRLLVL.

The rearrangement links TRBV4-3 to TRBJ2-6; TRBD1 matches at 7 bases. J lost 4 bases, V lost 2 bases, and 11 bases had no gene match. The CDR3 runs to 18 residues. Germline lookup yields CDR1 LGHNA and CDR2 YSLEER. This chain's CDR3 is CASSQSWAGGRGANVLTF. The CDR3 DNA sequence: TGCGCCAGCAGCCAAAGCTGGGCAGGGGGACGGGGGGCCAACGTCCTGACTTTC.

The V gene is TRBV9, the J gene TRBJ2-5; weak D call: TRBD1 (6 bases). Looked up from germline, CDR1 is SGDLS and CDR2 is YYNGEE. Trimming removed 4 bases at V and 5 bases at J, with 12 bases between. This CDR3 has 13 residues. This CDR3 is CASSPGVRETQYF. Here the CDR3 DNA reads TGTGCCAGCAGCCCAGGGGTACGGGAGACCCAGTACTTC.

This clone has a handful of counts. The CDR3 reads CASSLGDRGWETQYF. DNA for the CDR3: TGTGCCAGTAGCCTGGGGGACAGGGGGTGGGAGACCCAGTACTTC. The chain joins TRBV19 to TRBJ2-5; TRBD1 matches 11 bases. The V segment lost 6 bases and the J segment 5 bases; nucleotides outside the gene matches: 8. This CDR3 has 15 residues. Per the germline V gene, CDR1 is LNHDA and CDR2 is SQIVND (reference sequence).

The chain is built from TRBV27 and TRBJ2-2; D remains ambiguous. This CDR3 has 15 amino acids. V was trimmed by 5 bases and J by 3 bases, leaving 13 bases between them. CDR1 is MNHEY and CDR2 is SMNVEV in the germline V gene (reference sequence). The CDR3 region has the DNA TGTGCCAGCAGTCATCGGAGTGGGTACACCGGGGAGCTGTTTTTT. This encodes CASSHRSGYTGELFF.

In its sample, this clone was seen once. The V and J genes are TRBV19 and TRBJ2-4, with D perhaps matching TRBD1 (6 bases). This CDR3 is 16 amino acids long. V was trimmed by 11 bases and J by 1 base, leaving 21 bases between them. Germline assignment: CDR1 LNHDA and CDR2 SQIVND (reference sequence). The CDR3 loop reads CAGNRDLDLAKNIQYF. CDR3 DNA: TGTGCCGGGAACAGGGATCTTGACTTGGCCAAAAACATTCAGTACTTC.

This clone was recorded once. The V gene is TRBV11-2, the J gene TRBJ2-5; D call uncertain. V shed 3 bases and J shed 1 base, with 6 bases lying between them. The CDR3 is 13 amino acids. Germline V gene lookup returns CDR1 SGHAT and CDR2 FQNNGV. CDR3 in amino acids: CASSFGSQETQYF. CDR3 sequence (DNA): TGTGCCAGCAGCTTTGGCAGCCAAGAGACCCAGTACTTC.

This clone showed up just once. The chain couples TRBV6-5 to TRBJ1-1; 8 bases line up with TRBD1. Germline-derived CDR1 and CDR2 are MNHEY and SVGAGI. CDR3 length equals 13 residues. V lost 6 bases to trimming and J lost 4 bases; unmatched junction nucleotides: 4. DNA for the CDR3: TGTGCCAGCAGACAGGGGGGGAGCACTGAAGCTTTCTTT. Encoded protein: CASRQGGSTEAFF.

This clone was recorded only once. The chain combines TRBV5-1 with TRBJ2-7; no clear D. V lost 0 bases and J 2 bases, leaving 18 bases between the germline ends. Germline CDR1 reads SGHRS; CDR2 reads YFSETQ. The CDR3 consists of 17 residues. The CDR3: CASSLAPRMGSPYEQYF. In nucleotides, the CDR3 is TGCGCCAGCAGCTTGGCACCGCGGATGGGCAGTCCCTACGAGCAGTACTTC.

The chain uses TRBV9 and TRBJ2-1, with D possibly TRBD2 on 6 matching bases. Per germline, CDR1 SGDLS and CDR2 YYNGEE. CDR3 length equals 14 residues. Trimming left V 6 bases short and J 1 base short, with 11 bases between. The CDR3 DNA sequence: TGTGCCAGCAAAGGAGGGGAGTCCTACAATGAGCAGTTCTTC. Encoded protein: CASKGGESYNEQFF.

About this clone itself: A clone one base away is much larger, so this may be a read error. CDR3 bases: TGTGCCAACAGTTCGCTGGGGACAGCTGGAAACACCATATATTTT. It is translated as CANSSLGTAGNTIYF. This chain links TRBV27 with TRBJ1-3; 7 nucleotides line up with TRBD1. This CDR3 is 15 amino acids long. CDR1 MNHEY and CDR2 SMNVEV come from the germline V gene (reference sequence).